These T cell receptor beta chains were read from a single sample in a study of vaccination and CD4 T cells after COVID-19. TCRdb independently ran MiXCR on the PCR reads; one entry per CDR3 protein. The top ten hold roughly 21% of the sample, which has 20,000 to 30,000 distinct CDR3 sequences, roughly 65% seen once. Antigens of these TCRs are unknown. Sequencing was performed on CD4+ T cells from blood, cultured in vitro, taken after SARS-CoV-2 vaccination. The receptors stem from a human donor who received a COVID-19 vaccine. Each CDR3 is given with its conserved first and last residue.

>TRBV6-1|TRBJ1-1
CASMGIGTEAFF
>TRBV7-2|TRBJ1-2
CASSLVGGGTF
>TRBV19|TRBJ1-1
CASSPRTGDMNTEAFF
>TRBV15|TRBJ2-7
CATRTWTGSNEQYF
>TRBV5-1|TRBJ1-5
CASSSGTSNQPQHF
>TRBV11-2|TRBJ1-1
CASSLKTGTYFGEAFF
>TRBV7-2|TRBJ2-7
CASSLIAGTYEQYF
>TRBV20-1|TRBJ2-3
CSPRHVPDTQYF
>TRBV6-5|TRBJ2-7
CASSYSGPGHPYEQYF
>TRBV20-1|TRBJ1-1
CSARGGQGRAEAFF
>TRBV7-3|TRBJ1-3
CASSPSDTRSGNTIYF
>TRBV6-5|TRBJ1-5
CASSYSTGQGQPQHF
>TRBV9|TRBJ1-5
CASSEGQGNLPQHF
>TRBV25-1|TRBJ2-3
CASSGLGTSGGPTDTQYF
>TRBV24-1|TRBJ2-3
CATSILAGAGDTQYF
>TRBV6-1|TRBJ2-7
CASRRTYSYEQYF
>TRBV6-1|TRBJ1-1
CASSTGDPNTEAFF
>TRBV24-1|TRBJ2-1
CATSDLSGGLGNEQFF
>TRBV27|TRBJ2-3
CASSSLAGGNTDTQYF
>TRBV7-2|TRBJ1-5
CASRLDRNQPQHF
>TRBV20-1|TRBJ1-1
CSARGGPTEAFF
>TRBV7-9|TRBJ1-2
CASSIAGTGVYGYTF
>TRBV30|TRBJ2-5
CAWTKGEETQYF
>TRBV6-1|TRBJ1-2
CASSTDRKGGYTF
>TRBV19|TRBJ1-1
CASKGLEAFF
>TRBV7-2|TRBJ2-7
CASSLGQGGGEQYF
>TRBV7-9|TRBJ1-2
CASSHKRPPGQGGYTF
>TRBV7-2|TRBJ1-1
CASNFVGENEAFF
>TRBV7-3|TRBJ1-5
CASSLLDRGHQPQHF
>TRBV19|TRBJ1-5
CASSTEGLEPQHF
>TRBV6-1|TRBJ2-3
CASSAGGFRITQYF
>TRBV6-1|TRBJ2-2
CASSLGPYLDTTGELFF
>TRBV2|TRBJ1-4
CASSEETGGGNEKLFF
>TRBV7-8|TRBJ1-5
CASSVSNQPQHF
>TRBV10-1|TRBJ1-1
CASSPGTTGTEAFF
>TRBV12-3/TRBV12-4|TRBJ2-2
CASSLGNTGELFF
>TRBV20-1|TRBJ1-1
CSARARDGLLGEAFF
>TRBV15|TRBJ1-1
CATSPDRANTEAFF
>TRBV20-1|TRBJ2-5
CSARDSGAVQETQYF
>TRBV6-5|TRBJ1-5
CASSYSFSGQNQPQHF
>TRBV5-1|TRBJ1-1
CASSLDRATEAFF
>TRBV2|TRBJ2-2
CASSEFPQKHTGELFF